This is a list of T cell receptor beta chains from one sample in a study of beta chain features in type 1 diabetes. Here immunoSEQ multiplex PCR was the method, and the copy in TCRdb shows in-frame clones only, minus some. The table has around 250,000 clones, 12% to 15% seen once. Material for sequencing was naive CD4+ T cells from blood. All receptors derive from a middle-aged woman in good health. Each CDR3 is given with its conserved first and last residue. A D gene is named only where the DNA matches it firmly. Not all rows give a size; the values are once, few, many and, for expanded clones, a class.

CDR3: CASSLAPGLATHEQFF
DNA: TGCGCCAGCAGCTTGGCCCCGGGACTAGCGACCCATGAGCAGTTCTTC
V: TRBV5-1
D: TRBD2
size: NA
J: TRBJ2-1

CDR3: CASSIVEQNTEAFF
DNA: TGTGCCAGTAGTATAGTCGAGCAGAACACTGAAGCTTTCTTT
V: TRBV19
D: NA
size: NA
J: TRBJ1-1

CDR3: CASSLDWDTGELFF
DNA: TGTGCCAGCAGCCTGGACTGGGACACCGGGGAGCTGTTTTTT
V: TRBV14
D: NA
size: few
J: TRBJ2-2

CDR3: CASSLAAAQQFF
DNA: TGTGCCAGCAGTTTGGCGGCAGCCCAGCAGTTCTTC
V: TRBV28
D: NA
size: NA
J: TRBJ2-1

CDR3: CASSSPGGNRDEQFF
DNA: TGTGCCAGCAGTTCCCCGGGGGGGAATAGGGATGAGCAGTTCTTC
V: TRBV28
D: TRBD2
size: few
J: TRBJ2-1

CDR3: CASSESPGVRGEAFF
DNA: TGTGCCAGCAGTGAAAGTCCAGGGGTACGAGGTGAAGCTTTCTTT
V: TRBV2
D: NA
size: NA
J: TRBJ1-1

CDR3: CASSGLGENEAFF
DNA: TGCGCCAGCAGCGGACTCGGGGAGAATGAAGCTTTCTTT
V: TRBV5-1
D: NA
size: NA
J: TRBJ1-1

CDR3: CASSPGMTGGKGYTF
DNA: TGTGCCAGCAGCCCAGGGATGACAGGGGGCAAGGGCTACACCTTC
V: TRBV7-2
D: TRBD1
size: few
J: TRBJ1-2

CDR3: CASSNRGQSPWDEQYF
DNA: TGTGCCAGTAGTAACCGAGGACAGTCTCCTTGGGACGAGCAGTACTTC
V: TRBV19
D: NA
size: few
J: TRBJ2-7

CDR3: CASSSRAGGEDYGYTF
DNA: TGTGCCAGCAGCTCCCGCGCGGGGGGCGAAGACTATGGCTACACCTTC
V: TRBV7-9
D: NA
size: few
J: TRBJ1-2

CDR3: CASILGLGPDTQYF
DNA: TGTGCCAGCATTCTAGGGCTGGGGCCAGATACGCAGTATTTT
V: TRBV7-2
D: NA
size: few
J: TRBJ2-3

CDR3: CASRETGKAETQYF
DNA: TGTGCCAGCAGGGAAACAGGGAAAGCAGAGACCCAGTACTTC
V: TRBV6-6
D: NA
size: few
J: TRBJ2-5

CDR3: CASSRGTGDRRGETQYF
DNA: TGTGCCAGCAGCCGCGGGACAGGGGATAGGAGAGGAGAGACCCAGTACTTC
V: TRBV5-4
D: TRBD1
size: NA
J: TRBJ2-5

CDR3: CASSSLGGQTYGYTF
DNA: TGTGCCAGCAGCTCACTGGGGGGACAGACCTATGGCTACACCTTC
V: TRBV11-2
D: TRBD1
size: NA
J: TRBJ1-2

CDR3: CASSFHGGRFNQPQHF
DNA: TGTGCCAGCAGCTTCCACGGCGGTCGATTCAATCAGCCCCAGCATTTT
V: TRBV7-2
D: NA
size: few
J: TRBJ1-5

CDR3: CASSPQGGLGTGELFF
DNA: TGTGCCAGTAGTCCCCAAGGAGGGTTGGGTACCGGGGAGCTGTTTTTT
V: TRBV19
D: NA
size: NA
J: TRBJ2-2

CDR3: CSVLRTGRNTEAFF
DNA: TGCAGCGTTCTCAGGACAGGGAGGAACACTGAAGCTTTCTTT
V: TRBV29-1
D: TRBD1
size: few
J: TRBJ1-1

CDR3: CASSQDHRETNYGYTF
DNA: TGCGCCAGCAGCCAAGATCACAGGGAAACAAACTATGGCTACACCTTC
V: TRBV4-3
D: NA
size: many
J: TRBJ1-2

CDR3: CASSLQTGARGTGELFF
DNA: TGCGCCAGCAGCCTTCAGACAGGGGCTCGAGGCACCGGGGAGCTGTTTTTT
V: TRBV4-1
D: TRBD1
size: few
J: TRBJ2-2

CDR3: CASSSGLAGYLSSYNEQFF
DNA: TGCGCCAGCAGCTCGGGACTAGCGGGGTACCTAAGCTCCTACAATGAGCAGTTCTTC
V: TRBV5-1
D: TRBD2
size: NA
J: TRBJ2-1

CDR3: CASSPTGEQPQHF
DNA: TGTGCCAGCTCACCAACAGGTGAACAGCCCCAGCATTTT
V: TRBV18
D: NA
size: few
J: TRBJ1-5

CDR3: CASSHPKWTGRRQFF
DNA: TGTGCCAGCAGCCATCCTAAATGGACAGGGCGAAGGCAGTTCTTC
V: TRBV11-2
D: TRBD1
size: NA
J: TRBJ2-1

CDR3: CARTSDRFYEQYF
DNA: TGCGCCAGGACCTCGGACAGGTTCTACGAGCAGTACTTC
V: TRBV5-1
D: TRBD1
size: NA
J: TRBJ2-7

CDR3: CASSFGVTPGNTIYF
DNA: TGTGCCAGCAGCTTCGGGGTCACCCCTGGAAACACCATATATTTT
V: TRBV7-8
D: NA
size: few
J: TRBJ1-3